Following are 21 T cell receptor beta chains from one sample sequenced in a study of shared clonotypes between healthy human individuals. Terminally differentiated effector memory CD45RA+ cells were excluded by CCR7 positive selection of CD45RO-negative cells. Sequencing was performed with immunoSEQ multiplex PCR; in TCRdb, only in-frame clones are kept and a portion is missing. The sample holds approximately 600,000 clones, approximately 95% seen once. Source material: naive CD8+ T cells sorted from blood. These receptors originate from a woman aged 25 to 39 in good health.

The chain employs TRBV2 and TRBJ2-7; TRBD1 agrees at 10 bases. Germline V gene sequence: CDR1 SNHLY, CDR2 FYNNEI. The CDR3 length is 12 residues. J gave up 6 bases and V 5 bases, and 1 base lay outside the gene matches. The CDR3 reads CASSWTGGEQYF. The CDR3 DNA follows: TGTGCCAGCAGTTGGACAGGGGGCGAGCAGTACTTC.

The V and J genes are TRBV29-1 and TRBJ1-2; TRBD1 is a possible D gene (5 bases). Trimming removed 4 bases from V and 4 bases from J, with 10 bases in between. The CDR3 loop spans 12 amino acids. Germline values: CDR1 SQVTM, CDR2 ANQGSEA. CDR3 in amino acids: CSVGAGSYGYTF. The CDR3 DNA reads TGCAGCGTTGGGGCAGGGAGCTATGGCTACACCTTC.

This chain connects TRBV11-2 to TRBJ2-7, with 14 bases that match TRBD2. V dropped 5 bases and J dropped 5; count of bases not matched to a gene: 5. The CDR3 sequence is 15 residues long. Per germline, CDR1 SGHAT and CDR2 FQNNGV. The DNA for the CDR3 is TGTGCCAGCAGCCTCGGGACTAGCGGGAGCGACGAGCAGTACTTC. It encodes CASSLGTSGSDEQYF.

The CDR3 DNA reads as TGTGCCAGCAGCCTGCTAGCGGGAGAGTACAATGAGCAGTTCTTC. Translating gives CASSLLAGEYNEQFF. This chain connects TRBV13 to TRBJ2-1, with 10 nucleotides matching TRBD2. The V gene's germline CDR1 is PRHDT and CDR2 FYEKMQ (reference sequence). This CDR3 has 15 amino acids. The trim removed 5 bases at V and 4 bases at J, leaving 5 bases unmatched. The full variable domain, its missing parts supplied by reference TRBV13 and TRBJ2-1, is AAGVIQSPRHLIKEKRETATLKCYPIPRHDTVYWYQQGPGQDPQFLISFYEKMQSDKGSIPDRFSAQQFSDYHSELNMSSLELGDSALYFCASSLLAGEYNEQFFGPGTRLTVL.

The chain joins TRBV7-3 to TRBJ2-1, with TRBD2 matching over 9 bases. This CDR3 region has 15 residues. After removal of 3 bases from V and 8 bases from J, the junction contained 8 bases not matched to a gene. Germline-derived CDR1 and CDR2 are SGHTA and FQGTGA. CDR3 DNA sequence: TGTGCCAGCAGCTTTACTGTAGCGGGAGAGCATGAGCAGTTCTTC. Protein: CASSFTVAGEHEQFF.

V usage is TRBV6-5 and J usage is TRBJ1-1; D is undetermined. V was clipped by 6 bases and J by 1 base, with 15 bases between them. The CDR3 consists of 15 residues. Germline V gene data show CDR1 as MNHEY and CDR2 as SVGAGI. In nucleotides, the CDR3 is TGTGCCAGCAGCTTAGAACAGAACCCGAACACTGAAGCTTTCTTT. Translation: CASSLEQNPNTEAFF.

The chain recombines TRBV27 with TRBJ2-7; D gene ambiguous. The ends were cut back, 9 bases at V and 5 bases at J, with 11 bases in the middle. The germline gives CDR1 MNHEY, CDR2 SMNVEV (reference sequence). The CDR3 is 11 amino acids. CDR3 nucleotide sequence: TGTGCCAGTGGAATTAGTCACGAGCAGTACTTC. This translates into CASGISHEQYF.

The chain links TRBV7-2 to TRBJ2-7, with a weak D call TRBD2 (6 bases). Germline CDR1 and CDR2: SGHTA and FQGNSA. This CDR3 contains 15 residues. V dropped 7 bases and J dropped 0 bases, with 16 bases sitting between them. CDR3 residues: CASTHSGRLSYEQYF. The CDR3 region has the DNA TGTGCCAGCACCCATAGTGGGAGGCTCTCCTACGAGCAGTACTTC.

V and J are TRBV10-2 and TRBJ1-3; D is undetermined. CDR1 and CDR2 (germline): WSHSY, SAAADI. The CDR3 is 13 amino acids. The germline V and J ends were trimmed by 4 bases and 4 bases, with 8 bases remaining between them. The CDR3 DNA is TGCGCCAGCAGTGCCGGGATGGGAAACACCATATATTTT. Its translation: CASSAGMGNTIYF.

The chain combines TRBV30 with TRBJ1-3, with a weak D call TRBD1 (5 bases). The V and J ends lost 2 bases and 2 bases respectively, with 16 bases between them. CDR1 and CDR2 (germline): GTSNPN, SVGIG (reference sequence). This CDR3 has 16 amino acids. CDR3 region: CAWSIGTGFPGNTIYF. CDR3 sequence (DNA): TGTGCCTGGAGTATAGGGACGGGTTTTCCTGGAAACACCATATATTTT.

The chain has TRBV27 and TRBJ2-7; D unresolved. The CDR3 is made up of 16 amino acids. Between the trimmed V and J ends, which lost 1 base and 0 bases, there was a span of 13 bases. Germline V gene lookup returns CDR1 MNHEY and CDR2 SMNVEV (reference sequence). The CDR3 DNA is TGTGCCAGCAGTTTATATGGCAGAATGGCCTCCTACGAGCAGTACTTC. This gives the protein CASSLYGRMASYEQYF.

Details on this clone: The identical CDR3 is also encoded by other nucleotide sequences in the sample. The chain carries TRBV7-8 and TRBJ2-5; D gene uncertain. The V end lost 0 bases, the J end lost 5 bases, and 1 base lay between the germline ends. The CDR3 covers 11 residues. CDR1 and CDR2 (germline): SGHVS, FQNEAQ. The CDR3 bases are TGTGCCAGCAGCTTAGCTGAGACCCAGTACTTC. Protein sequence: CASSLAETQYF.

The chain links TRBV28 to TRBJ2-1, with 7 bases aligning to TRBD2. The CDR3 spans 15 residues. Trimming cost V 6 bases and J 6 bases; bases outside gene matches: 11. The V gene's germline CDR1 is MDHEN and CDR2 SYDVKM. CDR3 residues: CASSRRRGVVNEQFF. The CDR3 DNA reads TGTGCCAGCAGCAGGAGACGGGGGGTTGTCAATGAGCAGTTCTTC.

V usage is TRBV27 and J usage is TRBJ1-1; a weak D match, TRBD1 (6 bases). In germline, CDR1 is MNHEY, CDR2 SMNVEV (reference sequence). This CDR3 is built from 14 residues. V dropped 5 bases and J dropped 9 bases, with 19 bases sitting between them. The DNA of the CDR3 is TGTGCCAGCAGTATTACAGGGTCCCGTTCACAAGCTTTCTTT. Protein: CASSITGSRSQAFF.

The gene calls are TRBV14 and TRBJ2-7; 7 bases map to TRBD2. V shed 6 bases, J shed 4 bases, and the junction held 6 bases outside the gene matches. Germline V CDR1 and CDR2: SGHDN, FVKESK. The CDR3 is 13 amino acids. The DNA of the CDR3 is TGTGCCAGCAGGGGAGGCGGGAGTTACGAGCAGTACTTC. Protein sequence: CASRGGGSYEQYF.

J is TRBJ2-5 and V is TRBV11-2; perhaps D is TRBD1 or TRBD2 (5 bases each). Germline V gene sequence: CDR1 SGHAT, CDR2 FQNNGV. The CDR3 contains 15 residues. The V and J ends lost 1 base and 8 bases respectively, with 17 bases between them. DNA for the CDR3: TGTGCCAGCAGCTTAGGGGACGGTCTCCGGGTAACCCAGTACTTC. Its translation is CASSLGDGLRVTQYF.

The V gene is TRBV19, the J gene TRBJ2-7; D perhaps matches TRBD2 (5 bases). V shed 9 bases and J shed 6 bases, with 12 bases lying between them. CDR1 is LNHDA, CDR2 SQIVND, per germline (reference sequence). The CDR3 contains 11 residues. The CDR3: CASAEGGEQYF. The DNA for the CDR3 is TGTGCCAGCGCCGAGGGCGGCGAGCAGTACTTC.

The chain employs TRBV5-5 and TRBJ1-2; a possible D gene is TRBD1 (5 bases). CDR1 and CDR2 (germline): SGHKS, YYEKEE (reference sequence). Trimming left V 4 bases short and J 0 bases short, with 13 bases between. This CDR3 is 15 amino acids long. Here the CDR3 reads CASSLLDTSNYGYTF. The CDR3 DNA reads TGTGCCAGCAGCCTCTTGGACACTTCTAACTATGGCTACACCTTC.

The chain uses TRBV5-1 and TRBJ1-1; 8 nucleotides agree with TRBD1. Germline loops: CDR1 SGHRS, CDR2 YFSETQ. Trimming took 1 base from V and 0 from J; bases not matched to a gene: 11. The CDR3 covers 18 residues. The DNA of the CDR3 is TGCGCCAGCAGCTTGAATGCAGGGGGCCCCCTGATGAACACTGAAGCTTTCTTT. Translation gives CASSLNAGGPLMNTEAFF. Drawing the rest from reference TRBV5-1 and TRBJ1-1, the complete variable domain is KAGVTQTPRYLIKTRGQQVTLSCSPISGHRSVSWYQQTPGQGLQFLFEYFSETQRNKGNFPGRFSGRQFSNSRSEMNVSTLELGDSALYLCASSLNAGGPLMNTEAFFGQGTRLTVV.

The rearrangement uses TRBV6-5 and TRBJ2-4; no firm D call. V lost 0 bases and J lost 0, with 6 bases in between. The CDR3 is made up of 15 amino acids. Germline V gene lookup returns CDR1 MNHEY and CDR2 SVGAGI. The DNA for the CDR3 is TGTGCCAGCAGTTACTCGGGGATAGCCAAAAACATTCAGTACTTC. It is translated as CASSYSGIAKNIQYF.

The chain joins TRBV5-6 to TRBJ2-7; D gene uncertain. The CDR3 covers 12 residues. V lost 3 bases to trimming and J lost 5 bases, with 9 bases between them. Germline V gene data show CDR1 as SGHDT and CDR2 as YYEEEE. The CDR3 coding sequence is TGTGCCAGCAGCTCACAATCAAACGAGCAGTACTTC. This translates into CASSSQSNEQYF.